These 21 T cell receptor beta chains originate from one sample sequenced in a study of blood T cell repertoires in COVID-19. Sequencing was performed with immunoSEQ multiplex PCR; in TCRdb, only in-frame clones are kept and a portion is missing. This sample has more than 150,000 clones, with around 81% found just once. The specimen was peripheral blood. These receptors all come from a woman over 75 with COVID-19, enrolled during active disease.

CDR3 region: CASSFGGQTRGYTF. In DNA, the CDR3 is TGTGCCAGCAGCTTCGGGGGACAGACTAGAGGCTACACCTTC. The rearrangement joins TRBV5-4 to TRBJ1-2; 7 bases fit TRBD1. V trimming: 2 bases; J trimming: 8 bases; junction bases outside the gene matches: 9. The germline CDR1 and CDR2 sequences are SGHNT and YYREEE (reference sequence). CDR3 length equals 14 residues. The variable domain in full, with the rest retrieved from reference TRBV5-4 and TRBJ1-2, is ETGVTQSPTHLIKTRGQQVTLRCSSQSGHNTVSWYQQALGQGPQFIFQYYREEENGRGNFPPRFSGLQFPNYSSELNVNALELDDSALYLCASSFGGQTRGYTFGSGTRLTVV.

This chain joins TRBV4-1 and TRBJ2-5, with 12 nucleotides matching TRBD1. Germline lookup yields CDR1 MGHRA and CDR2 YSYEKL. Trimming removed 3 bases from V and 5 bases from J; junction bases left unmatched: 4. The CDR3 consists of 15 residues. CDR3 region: CASSHGTGGLETQYF. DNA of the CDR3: TGCGCCAGCAGCCATGGGACAGGGGGCTTGGAGACCCAGTACTTC.

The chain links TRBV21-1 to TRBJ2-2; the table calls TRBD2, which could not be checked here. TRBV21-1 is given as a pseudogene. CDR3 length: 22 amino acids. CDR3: CASSKGEGRQATTRENTGELFF. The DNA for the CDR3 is TGTGCCAGCAGCAAAGGGGAGGGAAGACAGGCTACTACCCGGGAGAACACCGGGGAGCTGTTTTTT.

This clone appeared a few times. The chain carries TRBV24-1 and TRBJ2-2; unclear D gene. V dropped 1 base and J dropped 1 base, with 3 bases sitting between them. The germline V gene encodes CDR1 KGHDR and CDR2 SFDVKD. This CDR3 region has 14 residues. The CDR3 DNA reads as TGTGCCACCAGTGATTTCGGGAACACCGGGGAGCTGTTTTTT. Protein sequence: CATSDFGNTGELFF.

CDR3 loop: CASSKRDSFNSPLHF. The DNA of the CDR3 is TGTGCCAGTAGTAAACGGGACAGCTTTAATTCACCCCTCCACTTT. The chain employs TRBV19 and TRBJ1-6; 7 bases align to TRBD1. This CDR3 region has 15 residues. Germline assignment: CDR1 LNHDA and CDR2 SQIVND (reference sequence). V was clipped by 4 bases and J by 6 bases; unmatched bases: 6.

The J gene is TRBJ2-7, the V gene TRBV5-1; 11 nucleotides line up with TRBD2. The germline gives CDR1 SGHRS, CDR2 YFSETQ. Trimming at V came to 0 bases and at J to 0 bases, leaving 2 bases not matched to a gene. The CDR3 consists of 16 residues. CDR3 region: CASSLGGLAASYEQYF. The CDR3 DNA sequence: TGCGCCAGCAGCTTGGGGGGACTAGCGGCCTCCTACGAGCAGTACTTC.

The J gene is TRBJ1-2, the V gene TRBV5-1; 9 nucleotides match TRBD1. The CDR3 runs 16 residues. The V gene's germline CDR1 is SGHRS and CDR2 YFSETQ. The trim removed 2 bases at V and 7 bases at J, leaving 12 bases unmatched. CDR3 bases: TGCGCCAGCAGCTTTTTTTCCCGGGACAGGGAAGGTGGCTACACCTTC. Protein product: CASSFFSRDREGGYTF. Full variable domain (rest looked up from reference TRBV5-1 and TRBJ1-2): KAGVTQTPRYLIKTRGQQVTLSCSPISGHRSVSWYQQTPGQGLQFLFEYFSETQRNKGNFPGRFSGRQFSNSRSEMNVSTLELGDSALYLCASSFFSRDREGGYTFGSGTRLTVV.

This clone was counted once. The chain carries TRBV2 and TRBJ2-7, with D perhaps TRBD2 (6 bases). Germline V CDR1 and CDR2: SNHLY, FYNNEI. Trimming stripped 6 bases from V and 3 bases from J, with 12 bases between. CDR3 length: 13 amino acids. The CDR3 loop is CASRAGLGYEQYF. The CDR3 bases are TGTGCCAGCAGAGCGGGCCTTGGCTACGAGCAGTACTTC. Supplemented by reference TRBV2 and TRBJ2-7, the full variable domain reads EPEVTQTPSHQVTQMGQEVILRCVPISNHLYFYWYRQILGQKVEFLVSFYNNEISEKSEIFDDQFSVERPDGSNFTLKIRSTKLEDSAMYFCASRAGLGYEQYFGPGTRLTVT.

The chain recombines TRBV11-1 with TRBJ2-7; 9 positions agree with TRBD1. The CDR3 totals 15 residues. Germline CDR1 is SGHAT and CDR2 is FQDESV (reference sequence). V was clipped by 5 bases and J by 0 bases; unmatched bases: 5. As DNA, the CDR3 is TGTGCCAGCAGCCCCCGGGACAGGGTCTCCTACGAGCAGTACTTC. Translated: CASSPRDRVSYEQYF. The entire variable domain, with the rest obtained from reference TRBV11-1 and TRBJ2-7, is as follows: EAEVAQSPRYKITEKSQAVAFWCDPISGHATLYWYRQILGQGPELLVQFQDESVVDDSQLPKDRFSAERLKGVDSTLKIQPAELGDSAMYLCASSPRDRVSYEQYFGPGTRLTVT.

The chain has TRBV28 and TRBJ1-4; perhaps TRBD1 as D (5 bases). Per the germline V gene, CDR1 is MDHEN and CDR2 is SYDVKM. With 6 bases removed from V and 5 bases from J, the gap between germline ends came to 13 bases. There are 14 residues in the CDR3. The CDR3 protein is CASSVRGGNEKLFF. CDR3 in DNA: TGTGCCAGCAGCGTGCGGGGGGGAAATGAAAAACTGTTTTTT.

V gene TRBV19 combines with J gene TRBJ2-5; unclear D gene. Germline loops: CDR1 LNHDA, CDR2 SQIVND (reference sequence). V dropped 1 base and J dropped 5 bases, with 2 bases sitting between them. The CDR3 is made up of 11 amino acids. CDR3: CASSIAETQYF. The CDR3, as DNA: TGTGCCAGTAGTATAGCGGAGACCCAGTACTTC.

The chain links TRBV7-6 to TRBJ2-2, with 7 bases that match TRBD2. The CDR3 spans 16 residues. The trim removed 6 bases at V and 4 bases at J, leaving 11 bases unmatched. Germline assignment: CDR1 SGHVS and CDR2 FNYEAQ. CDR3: CASSPLGPGGTGELFF. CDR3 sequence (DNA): TGTGCCAGCAGTCCCCTCGGGCCGGGGGGCACCGGGGAGCTGTTTTTT.

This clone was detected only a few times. The CDR3 sequence is CASSQGSRNTIYF. CDR3 DNA sequence: TGTGCCAGCAGCCAGGGTTCCCGAAACACCATATATTTT. The chain couples TRBV9 to TRBJ1-3, with a tentative D call TRBD1 (5 bases). This CDR3 has 13 amino acids. V lost 4 bases, J lost 5 bases, and 10 bases lay in between. Germline CDR1 reads SGDLS; CDR2 reads YYNGEE.

CDR3 loop: CASSLPGAPSYEQYF. As DNA, the CDR3 is TGTGCCAGCAGTTTACCAGGGGCCCCCTCCTACGAGCAGTACTTC. The J gene is TRBJ2-7, the V gene TRBV28, with D perhaps matching TRBD1 (6 bases). The CDR3 spans 15 residues. Trimming removed 2 bases from V and 0 bases from J, with 11 bases in between. CDR1 and CDR2 (germline): MDHEN, SYDVKM.

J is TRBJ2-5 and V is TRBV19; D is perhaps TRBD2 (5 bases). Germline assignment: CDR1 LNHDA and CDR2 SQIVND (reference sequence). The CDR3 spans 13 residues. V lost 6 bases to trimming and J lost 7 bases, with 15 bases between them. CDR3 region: CASRPAAGGTQYF. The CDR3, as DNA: TGTGCCAGTAGACCGGCGGCCGGAGGGACCCAGTACTTC.

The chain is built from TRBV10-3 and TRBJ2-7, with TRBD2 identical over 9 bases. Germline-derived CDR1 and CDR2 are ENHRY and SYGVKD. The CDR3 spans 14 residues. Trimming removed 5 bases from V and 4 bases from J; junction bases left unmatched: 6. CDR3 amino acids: CAISNSGSPYEQYF. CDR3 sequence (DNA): TGTGCCATCAGTAATAGCGGGAGCCCTTACGAGCAGTACTTC.

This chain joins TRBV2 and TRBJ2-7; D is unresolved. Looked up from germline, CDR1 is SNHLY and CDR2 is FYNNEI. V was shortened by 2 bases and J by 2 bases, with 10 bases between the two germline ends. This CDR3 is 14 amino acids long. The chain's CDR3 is CASSERTVTYEQYF. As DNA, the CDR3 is TGTGCCAGCAGTGAACGCACAGTGACCTACGAGCAGTACTTC.

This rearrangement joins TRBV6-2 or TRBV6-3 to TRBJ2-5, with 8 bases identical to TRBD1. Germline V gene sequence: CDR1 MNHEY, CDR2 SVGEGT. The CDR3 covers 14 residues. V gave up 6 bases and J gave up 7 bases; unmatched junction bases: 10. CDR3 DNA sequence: TGTGCCAGCAGCCCCGGGACAGGTCTCGGGACCCAGTACTTC. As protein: CASSPGTGLGTQYF.

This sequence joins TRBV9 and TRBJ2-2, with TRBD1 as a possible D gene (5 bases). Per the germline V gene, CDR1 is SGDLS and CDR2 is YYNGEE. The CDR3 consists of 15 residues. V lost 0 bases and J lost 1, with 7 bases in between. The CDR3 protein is CASSVVRGNTGELFF. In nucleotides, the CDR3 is TGTGCCAGCAGCGTAGTAAGGGGGAACACCGGGGAGCTGTTTTTT.

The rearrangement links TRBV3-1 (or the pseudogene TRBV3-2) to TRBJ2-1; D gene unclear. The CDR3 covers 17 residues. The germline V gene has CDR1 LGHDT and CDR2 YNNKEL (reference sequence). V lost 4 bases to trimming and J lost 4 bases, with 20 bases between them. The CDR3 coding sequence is TGTGCCAGCAGCCTCATAGCCCCTAGGTCCGGGTACAATGAGCAGTTCTTC. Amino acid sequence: CASSLIAPRSGYNEQFF.

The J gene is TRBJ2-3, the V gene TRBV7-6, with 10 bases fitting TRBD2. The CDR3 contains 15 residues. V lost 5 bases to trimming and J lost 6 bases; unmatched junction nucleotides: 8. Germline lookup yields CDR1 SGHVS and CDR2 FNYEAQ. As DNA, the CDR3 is TGTGCCAGCAGCCGCAGCGGGGGGGCTCGGGATACGCAGTATTTT. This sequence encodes CASSRSGGARDTQYF.